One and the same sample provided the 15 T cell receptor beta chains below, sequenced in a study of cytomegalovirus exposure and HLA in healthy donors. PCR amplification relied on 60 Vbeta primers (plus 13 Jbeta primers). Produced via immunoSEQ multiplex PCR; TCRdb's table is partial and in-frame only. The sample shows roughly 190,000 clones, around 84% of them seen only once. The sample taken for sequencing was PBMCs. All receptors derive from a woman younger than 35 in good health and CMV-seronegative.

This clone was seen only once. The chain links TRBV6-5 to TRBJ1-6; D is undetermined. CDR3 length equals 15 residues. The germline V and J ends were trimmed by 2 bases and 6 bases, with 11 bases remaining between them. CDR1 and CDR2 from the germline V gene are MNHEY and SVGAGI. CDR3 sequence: CASSYGLSGNSPLHF. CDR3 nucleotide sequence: TGTGCCAGCAGTTACGGACTTTCGGGTAATTCACCCCTCCACTTT.

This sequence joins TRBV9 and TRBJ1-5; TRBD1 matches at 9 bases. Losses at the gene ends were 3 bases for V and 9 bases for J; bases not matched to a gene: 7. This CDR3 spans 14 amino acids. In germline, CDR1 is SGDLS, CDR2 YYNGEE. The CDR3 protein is CASSADRGPGPQHF. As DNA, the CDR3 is TGTGCCAGCAGCGCGGACAGGGGCCCGGGGCCCCAGCATTTT.

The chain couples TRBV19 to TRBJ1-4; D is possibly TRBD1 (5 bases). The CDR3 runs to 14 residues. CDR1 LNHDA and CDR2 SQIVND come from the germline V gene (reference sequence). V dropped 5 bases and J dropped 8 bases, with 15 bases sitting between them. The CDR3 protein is CASSEDSRIEKLFF. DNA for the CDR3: TGTGCCAGTAGTGAAGACAGCCGCATAGAAAAACTGTTTTTT.

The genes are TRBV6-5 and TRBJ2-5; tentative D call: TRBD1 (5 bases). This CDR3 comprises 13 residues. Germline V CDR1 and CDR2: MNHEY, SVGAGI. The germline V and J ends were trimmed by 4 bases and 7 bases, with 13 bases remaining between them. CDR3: CASSSRYQGTQYF. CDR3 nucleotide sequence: TGTGCCAGCAGTTCCAGGTACCAGGGGACCCAGTACTTC.

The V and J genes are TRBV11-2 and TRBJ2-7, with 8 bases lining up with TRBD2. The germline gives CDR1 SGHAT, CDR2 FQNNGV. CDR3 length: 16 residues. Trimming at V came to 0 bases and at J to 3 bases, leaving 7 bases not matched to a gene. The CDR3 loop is CASSLDKLAEYYEQYF. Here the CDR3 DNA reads TGTGCCAGCAGCTTAGATAAACTAGCGGAGTACTACGAGCAGTACTTC. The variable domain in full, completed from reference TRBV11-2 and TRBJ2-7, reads EAGVAQSPRYKIIEKRQSVAFWCNPISGHATLYWYQQILGQGPKLLIQFQNNGVVDDSQLPKDRFSAERLKGVDSTLKIQPAKLEDSAVYLCASSLDKLAEYYEQYFGPGTRLTVT.

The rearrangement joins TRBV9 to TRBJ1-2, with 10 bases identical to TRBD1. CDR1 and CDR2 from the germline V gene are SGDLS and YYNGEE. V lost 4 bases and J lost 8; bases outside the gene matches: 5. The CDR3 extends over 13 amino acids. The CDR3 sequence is CASSPGQGLGYTF. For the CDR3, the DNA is TGTGCCAGCAGCCCGGGACAGGGGTTAGGCTACACCTTC. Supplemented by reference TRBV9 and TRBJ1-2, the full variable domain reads DSGVTQTPKHLITATGQRVTLRCSPRSGDLSVYWYQQSLDQGLQFLIQYYNGEERAKGNILERFSAQQFPDLHSELNLSSLELGDSALYFCASSPGQGLGYTFGSGTRLTVV.

The CDR3 loop is CASSLVGLANTGELFF. The CDR3 coding sequence is TGTGCCAGCAGCTTAGTCGGACTCGCGAACACCGGGGAGCTGTTTTTT. The genes are TRBV7-9 and TRBJ2-2; D may be TRBD2 (5 bases). The length of the CDR3 is 16 residues. V was pared by 1 base and J by 0 bases, with 9 bases between. The germline gives CDR1 SEHNR, CDR2 FQNEAQ (reference sequence).

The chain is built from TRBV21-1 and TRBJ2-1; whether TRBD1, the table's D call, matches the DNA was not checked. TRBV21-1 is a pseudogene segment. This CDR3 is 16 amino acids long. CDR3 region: CASSKWRVQGAYEQFF. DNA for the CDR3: TGTGCCAGCAGCAAATGGCGAGTACAGGGGGCATATGAGCAGTTCTTC.

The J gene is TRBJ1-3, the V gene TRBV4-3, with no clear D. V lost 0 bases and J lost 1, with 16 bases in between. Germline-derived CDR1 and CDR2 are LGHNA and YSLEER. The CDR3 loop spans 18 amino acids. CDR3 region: CASSQDLFGAASGNTIYF. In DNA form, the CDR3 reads TGCGCCAGCAGCCAAGATTTGTTCGGTGCCGCGTCTGGAAACACCATATATTTT.

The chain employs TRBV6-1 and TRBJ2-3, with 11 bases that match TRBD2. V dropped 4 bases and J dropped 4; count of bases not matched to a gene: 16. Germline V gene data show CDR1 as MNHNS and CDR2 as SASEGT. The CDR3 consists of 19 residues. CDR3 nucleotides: TGTGCCAGCAGTGGGAGTCTAGCGGGAGGTCCGGGGGGCGCAGATACGCAGTATTTT. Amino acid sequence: CASSGSLAGGPGGADTQYF.

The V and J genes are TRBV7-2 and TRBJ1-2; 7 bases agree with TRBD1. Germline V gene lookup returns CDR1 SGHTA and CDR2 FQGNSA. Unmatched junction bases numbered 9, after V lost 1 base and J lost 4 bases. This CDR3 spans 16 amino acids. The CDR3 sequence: CASSLVSGGGGYGYTF. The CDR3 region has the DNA TGTGCCAGCAGCTTAGTATCAGGGGGTGGGGGCTATGGCTACACCTTC.

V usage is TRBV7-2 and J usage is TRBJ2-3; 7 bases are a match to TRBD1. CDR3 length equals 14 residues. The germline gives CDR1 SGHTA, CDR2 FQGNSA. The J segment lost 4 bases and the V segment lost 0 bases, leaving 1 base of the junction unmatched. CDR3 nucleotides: TGTGCCAGCAGCTTAGCGCAGGGGGCAGATACGCAGTATTTT. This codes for CASSLAQGADTQYF.

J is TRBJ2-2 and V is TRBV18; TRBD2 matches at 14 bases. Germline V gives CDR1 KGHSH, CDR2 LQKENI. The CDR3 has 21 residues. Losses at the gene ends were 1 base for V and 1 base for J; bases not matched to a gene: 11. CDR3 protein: CASSPRTPGTSGSKNTGELFF. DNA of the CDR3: TGTGCCAGCTCACCACGGACACCCGGGACTAGCGGGAGTAAGAACACCGGGGAGCTGTTTTTT.

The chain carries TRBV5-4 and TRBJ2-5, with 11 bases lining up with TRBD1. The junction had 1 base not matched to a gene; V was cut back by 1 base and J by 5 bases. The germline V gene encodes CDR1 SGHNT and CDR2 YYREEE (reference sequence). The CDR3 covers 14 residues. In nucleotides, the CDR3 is TGTGCCAGCAGCTTGAGGGACAGGGGGGAGACCCAGTACTTC. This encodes CASSLRDRGETQYF.

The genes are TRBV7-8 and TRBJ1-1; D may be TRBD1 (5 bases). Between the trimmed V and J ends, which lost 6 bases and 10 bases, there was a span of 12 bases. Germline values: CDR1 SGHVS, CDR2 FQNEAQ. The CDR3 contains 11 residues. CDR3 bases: TGTGCCAGCAGTCTGGCGGGGGGAGCTTTCTTT. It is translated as CASSLAGGAFF.